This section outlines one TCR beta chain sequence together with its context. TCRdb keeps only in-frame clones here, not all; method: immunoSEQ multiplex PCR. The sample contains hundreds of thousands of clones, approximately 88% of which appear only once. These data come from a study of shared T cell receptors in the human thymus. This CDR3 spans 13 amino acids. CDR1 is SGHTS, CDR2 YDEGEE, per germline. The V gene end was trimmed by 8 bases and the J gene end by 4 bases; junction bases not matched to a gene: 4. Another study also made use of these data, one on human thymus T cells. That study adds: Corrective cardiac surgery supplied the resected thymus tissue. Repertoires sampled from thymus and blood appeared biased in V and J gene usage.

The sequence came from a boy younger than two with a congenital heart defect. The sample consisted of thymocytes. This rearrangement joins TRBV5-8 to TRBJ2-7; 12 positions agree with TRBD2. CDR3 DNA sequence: TGTGCCAGTAGGACTAGCGGGACTTACGAGCAGTACTTC. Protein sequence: CASRTSGTYEQYF. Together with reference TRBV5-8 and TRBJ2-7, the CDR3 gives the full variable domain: EAGVTQSPTHLIKTRGQQATLRCSPISGHTSVYWYQQALGLGLQFLLWYDEGEERNRGNFPPRFSGRQFPNYSSELNVNALELEDSALYLCASRTSGTYEQYFGPGTRLTVT.